This T cell receptor beta chain was documented in a study of T cell responses to AZD1222 COVID-19 vaccine. The repertoire was sequenced with immunoSEQ multiplex PCR; TCRdb's copy has only in-frame clones and lacks some. The sample contains approximately 150,000 clones, about nine tenths of which appear only once. Between the trimmed V and J ends, which lost 8 bases and 2 bases, there was a span of 10 bases. The CDR3 has 12 residues. CDR1 and CDR2 from the germline V gene are LNHNV and YYDKDF (reference sequence). The chain has TRBV15 and TRBJ2-7, with D perhaps TRBD2 (5 bases). The sequence was collected from an adult who received the AZD1222 COVID-19 vaccine. The specimen was peripheral blood, collected 28 days after the second AZD1222 dose. The CDR3 region is CATRGRTYEQYV. DNA for the CDR3: TGTGCCACCCGCGGGCGAACCTACGAGCAGTACGTC.